A single sample gave rise to the 15 T cell receptor beta chains below, sequenced in a study of blood T cells in healthy people across ages. It was with a sample-barcoded 5' primer and a J-beta primer mix that a second PCR of roughly 7 to 12 cycles was run. TCRdb re-called the 5' RACE reads through MiXCR, storing one row per CDR3 protein. Of 600,000 to 1,000,000 distinct CDR3 sequences in the sample, roughly 64% were seen once. What was sequenced was blood. The receptors stem from a man aged 25 to 40 in good health.

This clonotype came up a few times. The chain couples TRBV29-1 to TRBJ1-1; D may be TRBD1 (6 bases). Trimming pared 8 bases from V and 3 bases from J, leaving 13 bases between. The CDR3 sequence is 12 residues long. The V gene's germline CDR1 is SQVTM and CDR2 ANQGSEA. CDR3 sequence (DNA): TGCAGCACAGGGAGGAGGGACACTGAAGCTTTCTTT. Translating it yields CSTGRRDTEAFF.

This clonotype showed up just a few times. This chain connects TRBV20-1 to TRBJ2-7; 10 nucleotides match TRBD2. The J segment lost 6 bases and the V segment lost 3 bases, leaving 11 bases of the junction unmatched. The CDR3 runs to 15 residues. Germline lookup yields CDR1 DFQATT and CDR2 SNEGSKA (reference sequence). This CDR3 is CSARSLAGVVSEQYF. As DNA, the CDR3 is TGCAGTGCTAGGAGTCTAGCGGGAGTTGTTTCCGAGCAGTACTTC.

This rearrangement joins TRBV12-3 or TRBV12-4 to TRBJ1-1; D not resolved. V was cut by 4 bases and J by 1 base, with 7 bases left in between. This CDR3 is 13 amino acids long. CDR3 DNA sequence: TGTGCCAGCAGTTCAACGACGAACACTGAAGCTTTCTTT. This encodes CASSSTTNTEAFF.

The gene calls are TRBV7-2 and TRBJ2-3; D is unresolved. The V end was cut by 3 bases, the J end by 12 bases, with 16 bases between. Germline loops: CDR1 SGHTA, CDR2 FQGNSA. This CDR3 spans 13 amino acids. CDR3 in DNA: TGTGCCAGCAGCTTGAGGACGGCCCGTACCCAGTATTTT. This encodes CASSLRTARTQYF.

This clonotype has a handful of counts. The V gene is TRBV7-2, the J gene TRBJ2-3, with TRBD2 matching 8 bases. Germline loops: CDR1 SGHTA, CDR2 FQGNSA. J lost 2 bases, V lost 8 bases, and 6 bases had no gene match. The CDR3 sequence is 14 residues long. CDR3 loop: CASVAGLFTDTQYF. The DNA for the CDR3 is TGTGCCAGCGTAGCGGGGCTTTTCACAGATACGCAGTATTTT.

The gene calls are TRBV12-3 or TRBV12-4 and TRBJ1-2, with 9 bases aligning to TRBD1. This CDR3 is built from 14 residues. Trimming took 8 bases from V and 2 from J; bases not matched to a gene: 6. The CDR3 region is CASSAQGANYGYTF. CDR3 nucleotides: TGTGCCAGCTCGGCACAGGGGGCGAACTATGGCTACACCTTC.

The V gene is TRBV7-6, the J gene TRBJ2-5, with TRBD2 matching 7 bases. The better agreement between TRBJ2-7 and the DNA end casts doubt on the J call. The CDR3 has 15 residues. Germline CDR1 reads SGHVS; CDR2 reads FNYEAQ. The CDR3 is CASSLDRAGENEQYF. CDR3 DNA: TGTGCCAGCAGCTTAGATCGGGCGGGGGAAAACGAGCAGTACTTC.

The chain employs TRBV9 and TRBJ1-2; D uncertain. CDR3 length: 15 residues. Germline CDR1 is SGDLS and CDR2 is YYNGEE. Trimming took 0 bases from V and 1 from J, leaving 10 bases between them. DNA of the CDR3: TGTGCCAGCAGCGTAGCCGGCAGGAGTAACTATGGCTACACCTTC. Translated: CASSVAGRSNYGYTF.

This clonotype was picked up many times. This chain connects TRBV12-5 to TRBJ2-7; D may match TRBD1 or TRBD2 (6 bases each). The CDR3 is 15 residues long. V lost 6 bases and J lost 4, with 19 bases in between. The germline V gene has CDR1 LGHNT and CDR2 FRNRAP. CDR3 sequence: CASGLPQGGKYEQYF. The CDR3 coding sequence is TGTGCTAGTGGCCTCCCACAGGGAGGAAAGTACGAGCAGTACTTC.

This clonotype has just a few counts. J is TRBJ2-1 and V is TRBV3-1; 7 bases are a match to TRBD1. The germline V gene encodes CDR1 LGHDT and CDR2 YNNKEL (reference sequence). J gave up 7 bases and V 4 bases, and 10 bases lay outside the gene matches. The CDR3 is made up of 15 amino acids. This CDR3 reads CASSRQPGTANEQFF. The CDR3 DNA reads TGTGCCAGCAGCCGCCAGCCCGGGACAGCTAATGAGCAGTTCTTC.

V is TRBV11-2 and J is TRBJ2-1, with 9 nucleotides matching TRBD1. The germline V gene encodes CDR1 SGHAT and CDR2 FQNNGV. The CDR3 is 13 amino acids. Trimming cost V 6 bases and J 9 bases; bases outside gene matches: 6. This chain's CDR3 is CASRSTGGREQFF. Written as DNA, the CDR3 is TGTGCCAGCAGGAGCACAGGGGGCCGTGAGCAGTTCTTC.

This clonotype was counted only a few times. The V and J genes are TRBV7-2 and TRBJ2-3; the D is unclear. With 5 bases removed from V and 4 bases from J, the gap between germline ends came to 16 bases. The CDR3 consists of 15 residues. In germline, CDR1 is SGHTA, CDR2 FQGNSA. The CDR3 sequence: CASSPLGQNADTQYF. CDR3 bases: TGTGCCAGCAGCCCGTTGGGCCAGAACGCAGATACGCAGTATTTT.

This sequence joins TRBV10-3 and TRBJ1-4, with D perhaps TRBD1 (5 bases). The V gene's germline CDR1 is ENHRY and CDR2 SYGVKD. The CDR3 has 12 amino acids. Trimming stripped 2 bases from V and 11 bases from J, with 9 bases between. CDR3 sequence (DNA): TGTGCCATCAGTGAGGGGGCAGAGAAACTGTTTTTT. This encodes CAISEGAEKLFF.

This clonotype has more than one count but fewer than ten. The chain is built from TRBV20-1 and TRBJ2-1; D may correspond to TRBD1 or TRBD2 (5 bases each). This CDR3 is 16 amino acids long. V lost 1 base, J lost 1 base, and 14 bases lay in between. Germline V gene data show CDR1 as DFQATT and CDR2 as SNEGSKA (reference sequence). CDR3 in amino acids: CSARGDRGQSYNEQFF. DNA for the CDR3: TGCAGTGCTAGAGGGGACCGCGGGCAGTCCTACAATGAGCAGTTCTTC.

This clonotype turned up a few times. The genes are TRBV12-3 or TRBV12-4 and TRBJ2-5; unclear D gene. Trimming stripped 1 base from V and 2 bases from J, with 5 bases between. The CDR3 runs 13 residues. The CDR3 sequence is CASSLELQETQYF. The CDR3, as DNA: TGTGCCAGCAGTTTAGAGCTGCAAGAGACCCAGTACTTC.